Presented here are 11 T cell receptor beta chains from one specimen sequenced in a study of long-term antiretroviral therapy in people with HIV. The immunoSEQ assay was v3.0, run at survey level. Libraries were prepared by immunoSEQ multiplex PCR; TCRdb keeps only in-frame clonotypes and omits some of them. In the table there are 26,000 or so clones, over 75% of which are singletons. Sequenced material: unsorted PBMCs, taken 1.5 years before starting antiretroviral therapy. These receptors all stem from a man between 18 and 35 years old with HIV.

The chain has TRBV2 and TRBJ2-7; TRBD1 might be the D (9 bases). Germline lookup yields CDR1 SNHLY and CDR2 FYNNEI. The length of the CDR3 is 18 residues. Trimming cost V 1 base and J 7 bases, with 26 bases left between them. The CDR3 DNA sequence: TGTGCCAGCAGTGAAGAGCAGTCTTGGGGGACAGGGACTAGAGAGCAGTACTTC. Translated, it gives CASSEEQSWGTGTREQYF.

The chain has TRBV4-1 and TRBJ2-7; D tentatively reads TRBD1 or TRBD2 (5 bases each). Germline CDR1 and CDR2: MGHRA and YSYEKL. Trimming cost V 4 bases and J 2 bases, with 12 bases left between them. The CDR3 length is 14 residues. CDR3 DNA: TGCGCCAGCAGCCTCCGGGACGGTGCCTACGAGCAGTACTTC. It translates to CASSLRDGAYEQYF.

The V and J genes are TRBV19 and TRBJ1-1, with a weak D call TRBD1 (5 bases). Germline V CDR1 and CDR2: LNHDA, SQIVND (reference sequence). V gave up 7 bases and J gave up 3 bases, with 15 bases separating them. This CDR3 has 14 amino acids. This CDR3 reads CASIPWWGYTEAFF. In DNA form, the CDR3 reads TGTGCCAGTATCCCGTGGTGGGGGTACACTGAAGCTTTCTTT.

CDR3 residues: CASRVQATNEKLFF. The DNA of the CDR3 is TGTGCCAGCAGGGTACAGGCAACTAATGAAAAACTGTTTTTT. The chain employs TRBV2 and TRBJ1-4; D is possibly TRBD1 (5 bases). The V gene lost 6 bases and the J gene lost 0 bases, with 8 bases spanning the gap. CDR3 length equals 14 residues. The V gene's germline CDR1 is SNHLY and CDR2 FYNNEI.

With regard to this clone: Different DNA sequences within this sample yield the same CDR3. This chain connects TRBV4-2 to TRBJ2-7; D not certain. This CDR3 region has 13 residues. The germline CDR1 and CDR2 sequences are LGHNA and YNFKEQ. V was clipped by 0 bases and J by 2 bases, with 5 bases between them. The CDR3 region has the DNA TGTGCCAGCAGCCAAGACAGGACCTACGAGCAGTACTTC. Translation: CASSQDRTYEQYF.

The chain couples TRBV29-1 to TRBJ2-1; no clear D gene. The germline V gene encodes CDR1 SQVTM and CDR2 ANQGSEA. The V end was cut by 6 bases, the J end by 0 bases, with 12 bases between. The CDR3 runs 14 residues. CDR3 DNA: TGCAGCGTCACGATTTCTAGCTCCTACAATGAGCAGTTCTTC. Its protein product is CSVTISSSYNEQFF.

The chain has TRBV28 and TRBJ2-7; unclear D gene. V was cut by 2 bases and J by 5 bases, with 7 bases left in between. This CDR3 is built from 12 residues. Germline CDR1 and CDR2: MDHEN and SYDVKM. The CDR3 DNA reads TGTGCCAGCAGTTTAGTGGCGGACGAGCAGTACTTC. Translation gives CASSLVADEQYF.

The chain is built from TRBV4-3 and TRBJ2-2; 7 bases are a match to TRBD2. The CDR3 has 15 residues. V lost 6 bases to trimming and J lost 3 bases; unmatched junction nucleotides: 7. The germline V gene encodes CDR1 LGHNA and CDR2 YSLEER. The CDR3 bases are TGCGCCAGCAGGGGAGGGAGCAAGGACACCGGGGAGCTGTTTTTT. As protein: CASRGGSKDTGELFF.

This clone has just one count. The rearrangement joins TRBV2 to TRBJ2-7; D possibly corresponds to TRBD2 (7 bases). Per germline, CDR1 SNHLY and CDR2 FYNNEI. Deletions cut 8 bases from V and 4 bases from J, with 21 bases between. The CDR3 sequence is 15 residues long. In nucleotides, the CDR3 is TGTGCCAGCGGATTTTTTAGGGGGGGGGCTTACGAGCAGTACTTC. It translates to CASGFFRGGAYEQYF. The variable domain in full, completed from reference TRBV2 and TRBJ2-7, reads EPEVTQTPSHQVTQMGQEVILRCVPISNHLYFYWYRQILGQKVEFLVSFYNNEISEKSEIFDDQFSVERPDGSNFTLKIRSTKLEDSAMYFCASGFFRGGAYEQYFGPGTRLTVT.

The CDR3 nucleotides read TGCGCCAGCAGCTTGTTTGGGACTAGCGGGAGGATGGGCTACGAGCAGTACTTC. Its protein is CASSLFGTSGRMGYEQYF. This sequence joins TRBV5-1 and TRBJ2-7; 15 positions match TRBD2. The J segment lost 3 bases and the V segment lost 1 base, leaving 8 bases of the junction unmatched. CDR1 is SGHRS, CDR2 YFSETQ, per germline. CDR3 size: 18 residues.

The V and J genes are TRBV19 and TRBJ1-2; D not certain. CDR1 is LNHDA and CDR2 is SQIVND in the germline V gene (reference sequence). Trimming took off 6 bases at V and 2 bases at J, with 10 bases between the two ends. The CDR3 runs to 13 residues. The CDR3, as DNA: TGTGCCAGTAGCCTAGGACGGAACTATGGCTACACCTTC. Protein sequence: CASSLGRNYGYTF.